Listed below are T cell receptor beta chains from one sample, sequenced in a study of T cell repertoires in ileal Crohn's disease. Sequencing used immunoSEQ multiplex PCR; TCRdb keeps in-frame clones, though not all of them. The sample carries 14,000 or so clones, roughly 80% recorded once. Material: ileal tissue. The origin of the receptors is an adult with Crohn's disease. CDR3s include the opening cysteine and the closing phenylalanine or tryptophan. D genes are given only for firm matches.

length	D	V	J	CDR3
14	.	TRBV5-1	TRBJ1-4	CASSSGKSNEKLFF
12	.	TRBV11-2	TRBJ2-3	CASSLVPDTQYF
17	TRBD2	TRBV18	TRBJ2-3	CASSPLSSGVGTDTQYF
11	.	TRBV28	TRBJ2-7	CASSPDYEQYF
15	.	TRBV15	TRBJ1-2	CATSTPRTPGYGYTF
17	.	TRBV13	TRBJ1-2	CASRITHRALSYYGYTF
13	.	TRBV19	TRBJ1-2	CASSFSLRTGYTF
13	.	TRBV29-1	TRBJ1-1	CSVWGFEGTEAFF
13	TRBD2	TRBV2	TRBJ2-7	CASAREFDYEQYF
15	TRBD1	TRBV5-1	TRBJ2-5	CASSVGQTQRGTQYF
13	.	TRBV5-8	TRBJ1-1	CASSWVVDTEAFF
15	TRBD1	TRBV2	TRBJ2-7	CASSASGGRSLEQYF
17	.	TRBV7-9	TRBJ2-6	CASSPIIGASGANVLTF
16	.	TRBV4-2	TRBJ2-6	CASSQDSGQGANVLTF
16	TRBD2	TRBV6-6	TRBJ2-1	CASSYSRLAGDNEQFF
15	.	TRBV6-5	TRBJ1-4	CASSPGGRPGEKLFF
16	TRBD1	TRBV5-6	TRBJ1-3	CASSPVAGGSGNTIYF
17	.	TRBV25-1	TRBJ2-3	CASSEFLGGGFADTQYF
10	.	TRBV2	TRBJ1-1	CASSVGSAFF
14	.	TRBV19	TRBJ1-2	CASSDLGSYYGYTF
15	TRBD1	TRBV9	TRBJ1-1	CASSARDRAFTEAFF
14	TRBD1	TRBV18	TRBJ1-5	CASSRDRVSEPQHF
14	.	TRBV5-5	TRBJ1-5	CASSAWGEDQPQHF
13	.	TRBV11-2	TRBJ2-5	CASSLVGGETQYF
16	TRBD1	TRBV4-1	TRBJ1-1	CASSQDEGQVNTEAFF
16	.	TRBV5-1	TRBJ1-4	CASSFLPGGKSEKLFF
16	.	TRBV10-3	TRBJ1-3	CAISEMTAGSGNTIYF
15	TRBD1	TRBV5-1	TRBJ1-4	CASSLETGGGEKLFF
12	.	TRBV11-2	TRBJ2-1	CASSLDPASQFF
15	.	TRBV12-5	TRBJ2-7	CASGLLRTDQYEQYF
12	.	TRBV6-1	TRBJ2-3	CASRRPGYTQYF
13	.	TRBV30	TRBJ1-5	CAWSAGEDQPQHF
15	.	TRBV11-3	TRBJ2-1	CASSSPGTPFGEQFF
19	.	TRBV4-2	TRBJ1-5	CASSQDMLLERAGNQPQHF
17	.	TRBV12-5	TRBJ2-5	CASVPSSRVSGSETQYF
14	.	TRBV6-4	TRBJ2-3	CASSDGGATDTQYF
15	TRBD2	TRBV5-1	TRBJ2-7	CASSLFLAGFYEQYF
17	TRBD1	TRBV7-9	TRBJ1-4	CASSLGQGRGTNEKLFF
13	.	TRBV5-1	TRBJ1-5	CASSLDGNQPQHF
13	.	TRBV19	TRBJ1-5	CASSRQENQPQHF
15	.	TRBV5-6	TRBJ2-5	CASSLSQGWQETQYF
13	.	TRBV2	TRBJ1-1	CASSTGKNTEAFF
13	.	TRBV27	TRBJ1-1	CASSPQANTEAFF
15	.	TRBV7-2	TRBJ1-2	CASSLKYSSASGYTF
16	TRBD1	TRBV2	TRBJ1-1	CASRPGQGRLNTEAFF
17	TRBD1	TRBV10-3	TRBJ1-2	CASSAWDRGPANYGYTF
13	.	TRBV10-1	TRBJ2-5	CASSEWGQETQYF
15	.	TRBV7-8	TRBJ1-2	CASSWTATLNYGYTF
15	.	TRBV14	TRBJ2-5	CASSQDGGYQETQYF
14	.	TRBV14	TRBJ2-1	CASSQVSSYNEQFF